This TCR beta chain was identified during a study of T cells after somatic rescue of genetic block. Clones were sequenced by immunoSEQ multiplex PCR, and TCRdb holds only the in-frame ones, with some missing. The table records 110,000 or so clones, 80% to 95% of them present only once. CDR1 is MNHEY, CDR2 SVGAGI, per germline. V gave up 4 bases and J gave up 4 bases; unmatched junction bases: 10. This CDR3 region has 16 residues. The chain is built from TRBV6-5 and TRBJ1-2, with 9 bases fitting TRBD1. This clonotype originated in a woman aged 18-29 years. Material for sequencing was peripheral blood mononuclear cells (PBMCs). The CDR3 sequence is CASSLENRGPFYGYTF. CDR3 DNA sequence: TGTGCCAGCAGTTTAGAGAACAGGGGGCCCTTCTATGGCTACACCTTC.